Below, 8 T cell receptor beta chains from the same sample are listed, as sequenced in a study of T-cell memory formation after mild COVID-19. A single record per CDR3 protein comes from TCRdb applying MiXCR to the 5' RACE reads. The profile shows roughly 600,000 distinct CDR3 sequences, about a sixth of them singletons. The specimen sequenced was PBMCs or a T cell subset sorted from them (not recorded which). All receptors derive from an adult woman who had mild COVID-19 (a few samples of this study predate the infection). Cell type and time point are not known.

The chain employs TRBV2 and TRBJ1-1; 9 nucleotides match TRBD1. Per the germline V gene, CDR1 is SNHLY and CDR2 is FYNNEI. The V gene end was trimmed by 10 bases and the J gene end by 3 bases; junction bases not matched to a gene: 18. There are 17 residues in the CDR3. The CDR3 reads CATIRDRVSSAHTEAFF. CDR3 in DNA: TGTGCCACCATCCGGGACAGGGTGAGCTCCGCTCACACTGAAGCTTTCTTT.

This clonotype was seen only a few times. This chain links TRBV20-1 with TRBJ2-5; TRBD1 or TRBD2 may be the D gene (5 bases each). The V and J ends lost 6 bases and 5 bases respectively, with 22 bases between them. The germline V gene encodes CDR1 DFQATT and CDR2 SNEGSKA (reference sequence). The length of the CDR3 is 15 residues. CDR3 bases: TGCAGTGCCCCCTCCCGGGACCATCACGTGGAGACCCAGTACTTC. It is translated as CSAPSRDHHVETQYF.

In DNA form, the CDR3 reads TGCAGTGGGGTTCTCAAGGCAGGGGCTGATCAGCCCCAGCATTTT. Translated: CSGVLKAGADQPQHF. This sequence joins TRBV20-1 and TRBJ1-5, with a possible D match to TRBD1 (6 bases). Trimming pared 7 bases from V and 5 bases from J, leaving 21 bases between. Per the germline V gene, CDR1 is DFQATT and CDR2 is SNEGSKA (reference sequence). This CDR3 has 15 residues.

This chain connects TRBV11-2 to TRBJ1-1, with unresolved D. CDR1 and CDR2 (germline): SGHAT, FQNNGV. This CDR3 region has 14 residues. Deletions cut 5 bases from V and 4 bases from J, with 14 bases between. In DNA form, the CDR3 reads TGTGCCAGCAGCCCGTTCGATGTGGGCACTGAAGCTTTCTTT. Its protein is CASSPFDVGTEAFF.

A few counts support this clonotype. The chain has TRBV7-3 and TRBJ2-1; 10 nucleotides agree with TRBD2. V lost 4 bases and J lost 15; bases outside the gene matches: 12. The CDR3 extends over 14 amino acids. Germline V gene lookup returns CDR1 SGHTA and CDR2 FQGTGA. CDR3 loop: CASSSTPSSGSLFF. The CDR3 nucleotides are TGTGCCAGCAGCTCGACGCCGTCTAGCGGGAGTCTGTTCTTC.

There are many counts of this clonotype. Here the CDR3 reads CASSYRGRPNEKLFF. CDR3 bases: TGTGCCAGCAGTTACAGAGGTCGGCCGAATGAAAAACTGTTTTTT. The chain joins TRBV6-2 or TRBV6-3 to TRBJ1-4; no definite D call. This CDR3 has 15 residues. From germline, CDR1 is MNHEY and CDR2 SVGEGT. V lost 2 bases to trimming and J lost 5 bases, with 12 bases between them.

This clonotype has only a few counts. CDR3 in DNA: TGTGCCAGCAGCATGGGCTATACCTATGGTGAAGCTTTCTTT. It specifies CASSMGYTYGEAFF. The chain is built from TRBV7-2 and TRBJ1-1; D uncertain. The germline CDR1 and CDR2 sequences are SGHTA and FQGNSA. The CDR3 is made up of 14 amino acids. The V and J ends lost 5 bases and 7 bases respectively, with 17 bases between them. Based on the CDR3 plus reference TRBV7-2 and TRBJ1-1, the full variable domain is GAGVSQSPSNKVTEKGKDVELRCDPISGHTALYWYRQSLGQGLEFLIYFQGNSAPDKSGLPSDRFSAERTGGSVSTLTIQRTQQEDSAVYLCASSMGYTYGEAFFGQGTRLTVV.

This clonotype was counted between two and nine times. V and J are TRBV19 and TRBJ2-7; 12 bases align to TRBD1. The V segment lost 4 bases and the J segment 6 bases; nucleotides outside the gene matches: 4. The CDR3 sequence is 14 residues long. The germline V gene encodes CDR1 LNHDA and CDR2 SQIVND (reference sequence). The CDR3 nucleotides are TGTGCCAGTAGTACGGGACAGGGGGCTGGCGAGCAGTACTTC. Translation gives CASSTGQGAGEQYF. The full variable domain, rest sourced from reference TRBV19 and TRBJ2-7, is DGGITQSPKYLFRKEGQNVTLSCEQNLNHDAMYWYRQDPGQGLRLIYYSQIVNDFQKGDIAEGYSVSREKKESFPLTVTSAQKNPTAFYLCASSTGQGAGEQYFGPGTRLTVT.